Presented here are 9 T cell receptor beta chains from one specimen sequenced in a study of PD-1 blockade in mismatch repair-deficient tumors (TCRdb year 2017). Library method: the immunoSEQ multiplex PCR assay. This is the immuneACCESS table as TCRdb keeps it, with only in-frame sequences that have V and J called. A part of the clones is gone; compared with another copy, unresolved V genes explain less than half, and the rest is unexplained. The sample profile shows 30,000 to 40,000 clones; approximately 84% of them were found once. The top ten clonotypes cover 3% to 4% of the sample. The sequences come from PBMCs, collected less than 7 weeks after starting pembrolizumab. Source of these receptors: an adult with mismatch repair-deficient cancer.

The rearrangement links TRBV11-2 to TRBJ2-2, with D maybe TRBD1 (5 bases). The CDR3 contains 14 residues. V was trimmed by 7 bases and J by 6 bases, leaving 15 bases between them. Germline V gene data show CDR1 as SGHAT and CDR2 as FQNNGV. The CDR3 loop reads CASIWFGAAGELFF. CDR3 bases: TGTGCCAGCATCTGGTTTGGGGCGGCCGGGGAGCTGTTTTTT.

This clone was seen just once. The V and J genes are TRBV28 and TRBJ2-7; TRBD1 matches 8 bases. The germline V gene encodes CDR1 MDHEN and CDR2 SYDVKM. The CDR3 length is 15 residues. The V gene end was trimmed by 6 bases and the J gene end by 7 bases; junction bases not matched to a gene: 14. The CDR3 reads CASSMAGQVLGEQYF. The CDR3 bases are TGTGCCAGCAGCATGGCGGGACAGGTTTTGGGGGAGCAGTACTTC.

The genes are TRBV7-9 and TRBJ2-1; the match to TRBD2 covers 11 bases. Germline lookup yields CDR1 SEHNR and CDR2 FQNEAQ (reference sequence). V lost 5 bases to trimming and J lost 3 bases; unmatched junction nucleotides: 6. The length of the CDR3 is 16 residues. DNA of the CDR3: TGTGCCAGCAGCCAAGGACTAGCGGGCGGCTACAATGAGCAGTTCTTC. As protein: CASSQGLAGGYNEQFF.

In this sample, this clone turned up a few times. CDR3 DNA sequence: TGCAGCGCGCAGGGGGCGAATGGCTACACCTTC. Translation gives CSAQGANGYTF. This chain uses TRBV29-1 with TRBJ1-2; 8 nucleotides agree with TRBD1. This CDR3 has 11 residues. Germline CDR1 is SQVTM and CDR2 is ANQGSEA. V shed 7 bases and J 6 bases; nucleotides not matched to a gene: 4.

The gene calls are TRBV7-9 and TRBJ1-3; TRBD1 agrees at 9 bases. Germline V gene lookup returns CDR1 SEHNR and CDR2 FQNEAQ (reference sequence). The J segment lost 1 base and the V segment lost 1 base, leaving 11 bases of the junction unmatched. This CDR3 is built from 19 residues. The CDR3 nucleotides read TGTGCCAGCAGCTTAGGGGTAGGCGGACAGGGGATTTCTGGAAACACCATATATTTT. Protein: CASSLGVGGQGISGNTIYF.

The V gene is TRBV9, the J gene TRBJ2-7, with 8 bases fitting TRBD2. V gave up 2 bases and J gave up 4 bases; unmatched junction bases: 11. Germline assignment: CDR1 SGDLS and CDR2 YYNGEE. The CDR3 contains 16 residues. CDR3 amino acids: CASSVSGSGSFYEQYF. CDR3 in DNA: TGTGCCAGCAGCGTTTCGGGGAGCGGGAGTTTTTACGAGCAGTACTTC. The whole variable domain, filled in from reference TRBV9 and TRBJ2-7, reads DSGVTQTPKHLITATGQRVTLRCSPRSGDLSVYWYQQSLDQGLQFLIQYYNGEERAKGNILERFSAQQFPDLHSELNLSSLELGDSALYFCASSVSGSGSFYEQYFGPGTRLTVT.

The CDR3 spells CASSPRPASGKYEQYF. For the CDR3, the DNA is TGTGCCAGCTCACCAAGGCCGGCTAGCGGGAAGTACGAGCAGTACTTC. The chain is built from TRBV18 and TRBJ2-7, with TRBD2 identical over 9 bases. V was clipped by 2 bases and J by 4 bases; unmatched bases: 9. This CDR3 spans 16 amino acids. CDR1 is KGHSH and CDR2 is LQKENI in the germline V gene.

The rearrangement joins TRBV4-1 to TRBJ2-2; a possible D gene is TRBD1 (6 bases). V was cut by 4 bases and J by 0 bases, with 15 bases left in between. Germline V CDR1 and CDR2: MGHRA, YSYEKL. There are 17 residues in the CDR3. CDR3 nucleotide sequence: TGCGCCAGCAGCCTCCGAACCGGGACAACGAACACCGGGGAGCTGTTTTTT. This sequence encodes CASSLRTGTTNTGELFF.

The rearrangement links TRBV15 to TRBJ2-5; D ambiguous. The J call may be mistaken, given a closer DNA end match to TRBJ2-7. Per germline, CDR1 LNHNV and CDR2 YYDKDF (reference sequence). The CDR3 loop spans 13 amino acids. CDR3 bases: TGTGCCACCAGCAGTATAGTAAGATACGAGCAGTACTTC. It encodes CATSSIVRYEQYF.